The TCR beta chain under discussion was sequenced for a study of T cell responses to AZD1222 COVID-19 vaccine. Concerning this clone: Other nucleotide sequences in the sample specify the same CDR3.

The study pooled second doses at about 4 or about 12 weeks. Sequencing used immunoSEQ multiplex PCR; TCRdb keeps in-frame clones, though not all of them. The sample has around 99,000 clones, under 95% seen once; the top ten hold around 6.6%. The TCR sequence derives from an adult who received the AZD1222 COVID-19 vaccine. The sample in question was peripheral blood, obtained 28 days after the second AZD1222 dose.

CDR3 in amino acids: CAISESGFEAFF. CDR3 nucleotide sequence: TGTGCCATCAGTGAGTCCGGCTTTGAAGCTTTCTTT. This chain links TRBV10-3 with TRBJ1-1, with D unclear. Germline V lookup: CDR1 ENHRY, CDR2 SYGVKD. The CDR3 totals 12 residues. V dropped 0 bases and J dropped 7 bases, with 6 bases sitting between them.